The 17 T cell receptor beta chains below come from one sample, sequenced in a study of identical twins. TCRdb redid the calling of the 5' RACE reads with MiXCR, one entry per CDR3 protein. The table records hundreds of thousands of distinct CDR3 sequences, around 5.7% of them present only once. Sample: naive T cells sorted from blood. The receptors derive from a man younger than 35 in good health.

Notes on this clonotype: An end of the junction differs from the germline gene, which may be a read error. The chain recombines TRBV6-2 or TRBV6-3 with TRBJ1-6; 7 bases are shared with TRBD1. The length of the CDR3 is 11 residues. Germline V gene sequence: CDR1 MNHEY, CDR2 SVGEGT. The CDR3 region is CASSTGTAANF. The CDR3 DNA follows: TGTGCCAGCAGTACCGGGACAGCGGCCAACTTT.

This clonotype was seen many times. V gene TRBV25-1 combines with J gene TRBJ1-2; D unresolved. Germline CDR1 is MGHDK and CDR2 is SYGVNS. This CDR3 has 12 amino acids. V lost 10 bases to trimming and J lost 5 bases, with 14 bases between them. The chain's CDR3 is CATGEGGYGYTF. The CDR3 DNA reads TGTGCCACCGGGGAGGGAGGATATGGCTACACCTTC.

This chain joins TRBV27 and TRBJ2-5; TRBD2 matches 12 bases. The germline V gene has CDR1 MNHEY and CDR2 SMNVEV (reference sequence). Germline trimming cut 11 bases from V and 9 bases from J; bases unmatched to any gene: 4. CDR3 size: 11 residues. The CDR3 is CAGGTSGPQYF. In DNA, the CDR3 is TGTGCCGGAGGGACTAGCGGGCCCCAGTACTTC.

This clonotype was seen at least ten times. The chain combines TRBV29-1 with TRBJ1-2; perhaps TRBD1 as D (5 bases). CDR3 length: 13 amino acids. CDR1 and CDR2 (germline): SQVTM, ANQGSEA. Trimming took off 1 base at V and 8 bases at J, with 14 bases between the two ends. CDR3 nucleotide sequence: TGCAGCGTTGAAGGACAGTTTGCGGGGGGCTACACCTTC. Protein sequence: CSVEGQFAGGYTF.

This clonotype was seen at least ten times. This chain links TRBV24-1 with TRBJ2-1, with 10 bases lining up with TRBD2. Per germline, CDR1 KGHDR and CDR2 SFDVKD. The CDR3 has 19 amino acids. Germline trimming cut 7 bases from V and 3 bases from J; bases unmatched to any gene: 17. For the CDR3, the DNA is TGTGCCACCAGCGCCGGCAGGGTGGTAGCGGGAGGCTTCTACAATGAGCAGTTCTTC. Translation gives CATSAGRVVAGGFYNEQFF.

The table lists this clonotype with many counts. J is TRBJ2-3 and V is TRBV11-2; no clear D. The CDR3 extends over 13 amino acids. Germline V lookup: CDR1 SGHAT, CDR2 FQNNGV. Trimming took 5 bases from V and 3 from J, leaving 9 bases between them. The CDR3 loop is CASSSSRTDTQYF. The CDR3 region has the DNA TGTGCCAGCAGCAGTAGCCGTACAGATACGCAGTATTTT.

This clonotype showed up many times. The chain joins TRBV29-1 to TRBJ2-3; no clear D. Germline lookup yields CDR1 SQVTM and CDR2 ANQGSEA. V shed 5 bases and J shed 6 bases, with 9 bases lying between them. The CDR3 sequence is 11 residues long. The CDR3 reads CSVSSWDTQYF. CDR3 coding DNA: TGCAGCGTTTCTAGTTGGGATACGCAGTATTTT.

This clonotype was seen many times. The rearrangement joins TRBV28 to TRBJ2-1; possibly TRBD2 for D (5 bases). V lost 4 bases and J lost 9, with 13 bases in between. This CDR3 spans 13 amino acids. The germline gives CDR1 MDHEN, CDR2 SYDVKM. CDR3 loop: CASSSPTRIEQFF. CDR3 DNA sequence: TGTGCCAGCAGTTCCCCTACTAGAATTGAGCAGTTCTTC.

This clonotype was observed many times. The genes are TRBV20-1 and TRBJ2-2; D gene unclear. Germline-derived CDR1 and CDR2 are DFQATT and SNEGSKA (reference sequence). The CDR3 sequence is 15 residues long. Trimming cost V 0 bases and J 4 bases, with 12 bases left between them. The CDR3 DNA follows: TGCAGTGCTAGAGATCGGATAGGTACCACCGGGGAGCTGTTTTTT. It translates to CSARDRIGTTGELFF.

This clonotype has ten or more counts. The chain recombines TRBV14 with TRBJ2-3, with a possible D match to TRBD2 (6 bases). The germline V gene has CDR1 SGHDN and CDR2 FVKESK. The CDR3 extends over 18 amino acids. V shed 2 bases and J shed 2 bases, with 20 bases lying between them. This chain's CDR3 is CASSQYRIAVTHTDTQYF. CDR3 DNA sequence: TGTGCCAGCAGCCAATATAGAATAGCGGTTACCCACACAGATACGCAGTATTTT.

This clonotype has ten or more counts. The chain is built from TRBV5-1 and TRBJ2-1, with 9 bases identical to TRBD2. Germline CDR1 reads SGHRS; CDR2 reads YFSETQ. The CDR3 covers 16 residues. V lost 5 bases and J lost 2; bases outside the gene matches: 8. CDR3 in amino acids: CASRTSGFSTYNEQFF. CDR3 in DNA: TGCGCCAGCAGGACTAGCGGTTTCAGCACCTACAATGAGCAGTTCTTC.

The V gene is TRBV7-8, the J gene TRBJ2-1; 8 nucleotides align to TRBD2. CDR1 SGHVS and CDR2 FQNEAQ come from the germline V gene. V gave up 1 base and J gave up 6 bases; unmatched junction bases: 8. CDR3 size: 16 residues. The CDR3 loop is CASSLVTSGSLNEQFF. The CDR3 DNA reads as TGTGCCAGCAGCTTAGTAACCAGCGGGAGTCTCAATGAGCAGTTCTTC.

This clonotype was seen more than once but under ten times. The rearrangement joins TRBV7-2 to TRBJ2-7, with 10 bases fitting TRBD2. This CDR3 spans 15 amino acids. With V trimmed by 1 base and J by 5 bases, 5 bases remained unmatched. CDR1 SGHTA and CDR2 FQGNSA come from the germline V gene. The CDR3 DNA reads as TGTGCCAGCAGCTTAGTAGCGGGGGGCGCGAACGAGCAGTACTTC. It yields the protein CASSLVAGGANEQYF.

The J gene is TRBJ2-7, the V gene TRBV6-2 or TRBV6-3; 7 bases are a match to TRBD2. There are 16 residues in the CDR3. Unmatched junction bases numbered 19, after V lost 11 bases and J lost 3 bases. CDR1 and CDR2 from the germline V gene are MNHEY and SVGEGT. In DNA, the CDR3 is TGTGCCGCATGGGTAGGGCGGGAGTACGTTGTCTACGAGCAGTACTTC. It specifies CAAWVGREYVVYEQYF.

The V gene is TRBV15, the J gene TRBJ1-1; no definite D call. This CDR3 spans 14 amino acids. The V end was cut by 5 bases, the J end by 3 bases, with 13 bases between. Germline V gene lookup returns CDR1 LNHNV and CDR2 YYDKDF (reference sequence). DNA for the CDR3: TGTGCCACCAGCCATATTGGGTTGGACACTGAAGCTTTCTTT. This translates into CATSHIGLDTEAFF.

J is TRBJ2-7 and V is TRBV6-2 or TRBV6-3, with 9 bases that match TRBD2. With 5 bases clipped from V and 6 bases from J, the junction kept 5 bases outside the gene matches. The CDR3 sequence is 13 residues long. CDR1 and CDR2 (germline): MNHEY, SVGEGT. The DNA of the CDR3 is TGTGCCAGCAGTCTCAAGCGGGAGGCCGAGCAGTACTTC. It is translated as CASSLKREAEQYF.

With respect to this clonotype: This sequence may be a read error, since a much larger clone differs from it by one base. The chain has TRBV20-1 and TRBJ1-1, with D possibly TRBD1 on 5 matching bases. Per the germline V gene, CDR1 is DFQATT and CDR2 is SNEGSKA (reference sequence). The CDR3 runs 15 residues. The CDR3 bases are TGCAGTGCTATGGGACTTGGGCTGCCCAACACTGAAGCTTACTTT. Protein sequence: CSAMGLGLPNTEAYF.